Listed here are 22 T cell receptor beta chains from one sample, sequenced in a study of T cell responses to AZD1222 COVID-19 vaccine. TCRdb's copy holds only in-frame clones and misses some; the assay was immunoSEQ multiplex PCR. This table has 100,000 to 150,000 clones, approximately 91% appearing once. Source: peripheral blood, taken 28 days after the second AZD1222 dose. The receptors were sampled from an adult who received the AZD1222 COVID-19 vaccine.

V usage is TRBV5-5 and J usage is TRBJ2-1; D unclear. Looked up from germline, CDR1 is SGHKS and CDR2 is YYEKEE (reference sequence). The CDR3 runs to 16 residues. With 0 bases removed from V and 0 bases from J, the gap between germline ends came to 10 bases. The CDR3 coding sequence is TGTGCCAGCAGCTTGGAGGCGACGAGCTCCTACAATGAGCAGTTCTTC. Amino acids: CASSLEATSSYNEQFF.

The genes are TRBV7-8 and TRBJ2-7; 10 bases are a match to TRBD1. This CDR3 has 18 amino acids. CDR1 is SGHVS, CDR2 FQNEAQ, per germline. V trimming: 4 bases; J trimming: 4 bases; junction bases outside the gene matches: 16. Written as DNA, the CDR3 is TGTGCCAGCAGCTCGAGGGCGGCCTTAGGACAGGGGGTGTACGAGCAGTACTTC. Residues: CASSSRAALGQGVYEQYF. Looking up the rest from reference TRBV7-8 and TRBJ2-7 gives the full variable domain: GAGVSQSPRYKVAKRGQDVALRCDPISGHVSLFWYQQALGQGPEFLTYFQNEAQLDKSGLPSDRFFAERPEGSVSTLKIQRTQQEDSAVYLCASSSRAALGQGVYEQYFGPGTRLTVT.

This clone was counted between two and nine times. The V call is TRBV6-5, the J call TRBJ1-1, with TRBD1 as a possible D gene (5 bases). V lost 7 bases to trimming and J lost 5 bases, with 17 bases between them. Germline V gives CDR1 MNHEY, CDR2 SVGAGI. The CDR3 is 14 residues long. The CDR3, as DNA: TGTGCCAGCACCCACGGGGGGTTGCGGACTGAAGCTTTCTTT. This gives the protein CASTHGGLRTEAFF.

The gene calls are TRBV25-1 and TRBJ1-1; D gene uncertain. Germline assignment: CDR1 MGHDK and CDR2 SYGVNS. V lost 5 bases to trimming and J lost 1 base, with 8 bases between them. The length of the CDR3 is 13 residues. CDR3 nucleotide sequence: TGTGCCAGCAGTAAACCGGGGAACACTGAAGCTTTCTTT. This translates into CASSKPGNTEAFF.

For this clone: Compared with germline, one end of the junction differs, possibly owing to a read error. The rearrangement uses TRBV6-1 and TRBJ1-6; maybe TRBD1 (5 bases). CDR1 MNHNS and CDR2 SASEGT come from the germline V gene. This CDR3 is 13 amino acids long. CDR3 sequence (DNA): TGTGCCAGCAGAGAAGGGGTTTTTTCACCCCTCCACTTT. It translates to CASREGVFSPLHF.

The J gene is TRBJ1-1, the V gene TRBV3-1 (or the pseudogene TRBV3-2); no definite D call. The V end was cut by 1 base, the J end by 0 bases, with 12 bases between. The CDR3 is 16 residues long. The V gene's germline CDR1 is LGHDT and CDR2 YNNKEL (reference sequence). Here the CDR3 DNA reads TGTGCCAGCAGCCAAGTTTGGGAAGGAATGAACACTGAAGCTTTCTTT. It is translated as CASSQVWEGMNTEAFF.

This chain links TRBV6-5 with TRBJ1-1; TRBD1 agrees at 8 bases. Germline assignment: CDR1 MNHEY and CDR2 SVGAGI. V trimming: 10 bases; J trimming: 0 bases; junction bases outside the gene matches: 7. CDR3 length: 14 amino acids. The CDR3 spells CATGQGRLNTEAFF. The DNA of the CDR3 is TGTGCCACCGGACAGGGAAGGTTGAACACTGAAGCTTTCTTT.

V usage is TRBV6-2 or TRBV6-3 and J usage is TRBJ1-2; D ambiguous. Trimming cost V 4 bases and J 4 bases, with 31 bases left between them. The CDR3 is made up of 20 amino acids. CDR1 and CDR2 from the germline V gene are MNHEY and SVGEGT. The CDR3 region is CASSSHKPQTLTTFSYGYTF. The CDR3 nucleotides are TGTGCCAGCAGTTCACACAAGCCACAGACCCTCACGACGTTCTCCTATGGCTACACCTTC.

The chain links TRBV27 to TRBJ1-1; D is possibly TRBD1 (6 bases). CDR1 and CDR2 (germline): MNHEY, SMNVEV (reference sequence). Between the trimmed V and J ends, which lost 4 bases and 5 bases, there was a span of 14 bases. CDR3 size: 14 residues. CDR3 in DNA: TGTGCCAGCAGTTCACAGGGTTCTCGTACTGAAGCTTTCTTT. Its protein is CASSSQGSRTEAFF.

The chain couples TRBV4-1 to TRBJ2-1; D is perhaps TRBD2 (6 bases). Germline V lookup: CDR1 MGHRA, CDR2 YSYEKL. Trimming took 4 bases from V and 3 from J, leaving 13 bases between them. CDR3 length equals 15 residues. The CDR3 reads CASSPGSGNYNEQFF. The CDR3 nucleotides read TGCGCCAGCAGCCCCGGGAGCGGTAACTACAATGAGCAGTTCTTC.

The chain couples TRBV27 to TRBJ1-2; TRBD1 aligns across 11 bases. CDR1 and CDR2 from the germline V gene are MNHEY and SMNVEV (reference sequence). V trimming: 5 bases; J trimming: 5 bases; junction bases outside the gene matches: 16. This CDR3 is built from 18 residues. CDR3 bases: TGTGCCAGCAGTACAAGTCAAGGACAGGGGGCGCGGTTGTATGGCTACACCTTC. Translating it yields CASSTSQGQGARLYGYTF.

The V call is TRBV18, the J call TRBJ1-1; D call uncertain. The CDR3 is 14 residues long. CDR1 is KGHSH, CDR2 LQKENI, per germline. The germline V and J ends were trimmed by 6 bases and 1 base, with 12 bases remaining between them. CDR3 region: CASSQVEGNTEAFF. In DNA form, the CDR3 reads TGTGCCAGCTCCCAAGTAGAAGGGAACACTGAAGCTTTCTTT. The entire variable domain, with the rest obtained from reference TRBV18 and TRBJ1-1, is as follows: NAGVMQNPRHLVRRRGQEARLRCSPMKGHSHVYWYRQLPEEGLKFMVYLQKENIIDESGMPKERFSAEFPKEGPSILRIQQVVRGDSAAYFCASSQVEGNTEAFFGQGTRLTVV.

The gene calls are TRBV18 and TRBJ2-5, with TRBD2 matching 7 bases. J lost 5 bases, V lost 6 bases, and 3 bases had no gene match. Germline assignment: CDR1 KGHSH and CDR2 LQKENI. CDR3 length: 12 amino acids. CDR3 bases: TGTGCCAGCTCCGAACTAGCGGAGACCCAGTACTTC. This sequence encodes CASSELAETQYF.

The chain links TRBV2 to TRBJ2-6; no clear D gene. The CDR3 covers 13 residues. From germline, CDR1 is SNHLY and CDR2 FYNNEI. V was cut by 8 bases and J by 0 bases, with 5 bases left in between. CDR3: CASGSSGANVLTF. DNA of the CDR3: TGTGCCAGCGGAAGCTCTGGGGCCAACGTCCTGACTTTC.

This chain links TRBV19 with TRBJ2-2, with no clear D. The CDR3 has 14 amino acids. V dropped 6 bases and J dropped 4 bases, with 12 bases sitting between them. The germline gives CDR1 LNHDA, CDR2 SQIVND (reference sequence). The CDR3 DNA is TGTGCCAGTAGAGACCTGGGTTCCACCGGGGAGCTGTTTTTT. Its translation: CASRDLGSTGELFF.

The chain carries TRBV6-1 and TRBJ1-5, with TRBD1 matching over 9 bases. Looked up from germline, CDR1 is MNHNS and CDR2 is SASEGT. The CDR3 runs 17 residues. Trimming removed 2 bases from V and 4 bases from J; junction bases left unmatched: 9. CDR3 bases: TGTGCCAGCAGTGAACGTTTTCTCGGACAGGGGAATCAGCCCCAGCATTTT. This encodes CASSERFLGQGNQPQHF.

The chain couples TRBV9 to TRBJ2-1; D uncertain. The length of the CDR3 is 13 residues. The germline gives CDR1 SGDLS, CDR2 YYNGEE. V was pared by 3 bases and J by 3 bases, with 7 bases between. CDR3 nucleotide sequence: TGTGCCAGCAGCGACAGCCTCTACAATGAGCAGTTCTTC. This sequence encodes CASSDSLYNEQFF.

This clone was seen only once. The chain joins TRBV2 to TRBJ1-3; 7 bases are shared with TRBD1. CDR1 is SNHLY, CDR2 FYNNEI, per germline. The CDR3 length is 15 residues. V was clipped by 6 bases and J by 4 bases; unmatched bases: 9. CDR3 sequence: CASSLTGFYGNTIYF. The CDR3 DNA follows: TGTGCCAGCAGCTTGACAGGGTTTTACGGAAACACCATATATTTT.

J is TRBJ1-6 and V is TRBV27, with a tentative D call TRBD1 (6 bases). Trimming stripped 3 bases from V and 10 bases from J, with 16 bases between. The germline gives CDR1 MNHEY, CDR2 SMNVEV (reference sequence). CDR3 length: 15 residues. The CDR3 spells CASSFLSGGRSPLHF. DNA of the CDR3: TGTGCCAGCAGTTTCCTTTCCGGGGGCCGATCACCCCTCCACTTT.

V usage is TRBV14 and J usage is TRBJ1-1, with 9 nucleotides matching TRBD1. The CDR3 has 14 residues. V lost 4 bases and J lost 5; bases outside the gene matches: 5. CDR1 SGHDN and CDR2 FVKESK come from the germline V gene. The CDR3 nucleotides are TGTGCCAGCAGCCCAGGGACAGGGTTGACTGAAGCTTTCTTT. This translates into CASSPGTGLTEAFF.

The CDR3 protein is CASSNSRQGSFSYTF. The CDR3 bases are TGTGCCAGCAGCAACTCGCGACAGGGATCCTTTAGCTACACCTTC. The chain links TRBV13 to TRBJ1-2; TRBD1 aligns across 7 bases. Trimming removed 5 bases from V and 9 bases from J; junction bases left unmatched: 15. The CDR3 loop spans 15 amino acids. Germline values: CDR1 PRHDT, CDR2 FYEKMQ (reference sequence). Full variable domain (missing parts from reference TRBV13 and TRBJ1-2): AAGVIQSPRHLIKEKRETATLKCYPIPRHDTVYWYQQGPGQDPQFLISFYEKMQSDKGSIPDRFSAQQFSDYHSELNMSSLELGDSALYFCASSNSRQGSFSYTFGSGTRLTVV.

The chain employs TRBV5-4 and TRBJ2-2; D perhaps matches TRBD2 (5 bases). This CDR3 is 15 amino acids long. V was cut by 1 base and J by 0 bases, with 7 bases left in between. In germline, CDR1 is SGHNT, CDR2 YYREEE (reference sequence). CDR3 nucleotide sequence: TGTGCCAGCAGCTTGCGGAGGACGAACACCGGGGAGCTGTTTTTT. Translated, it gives CASSLRRTNTGELFF.